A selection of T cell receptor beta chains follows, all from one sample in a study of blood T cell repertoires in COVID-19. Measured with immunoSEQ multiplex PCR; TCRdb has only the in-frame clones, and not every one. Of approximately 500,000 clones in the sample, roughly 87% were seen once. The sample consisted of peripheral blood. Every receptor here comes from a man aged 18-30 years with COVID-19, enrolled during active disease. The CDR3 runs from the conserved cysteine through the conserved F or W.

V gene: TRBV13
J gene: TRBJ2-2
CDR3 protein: CASSQGQGELFF

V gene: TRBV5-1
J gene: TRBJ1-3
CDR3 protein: CASSEYGSSGNTIYF

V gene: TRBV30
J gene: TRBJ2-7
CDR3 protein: CAWASGSYEQYF

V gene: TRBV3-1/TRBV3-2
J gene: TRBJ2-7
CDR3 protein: CASSSPASGIHEQYF

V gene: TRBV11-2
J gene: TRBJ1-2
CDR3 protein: CASSPGGPYGYTF

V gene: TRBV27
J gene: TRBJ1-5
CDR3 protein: CASSLRVRGNQPQHF

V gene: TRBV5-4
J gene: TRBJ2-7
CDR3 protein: CASSLGTSGFTYEQYF

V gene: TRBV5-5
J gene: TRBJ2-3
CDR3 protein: CASSNGQGLIDTQYF

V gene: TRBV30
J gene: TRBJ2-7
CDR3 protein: CAWGQGAQNEQYF

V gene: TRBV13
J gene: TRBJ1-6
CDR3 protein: CASSPGTGWSPLHF

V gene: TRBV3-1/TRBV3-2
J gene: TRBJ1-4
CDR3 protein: CASSLGSGDEKLFF

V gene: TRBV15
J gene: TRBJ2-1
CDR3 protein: CATSRRTEYNEQFF

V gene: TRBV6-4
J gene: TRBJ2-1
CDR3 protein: CASSISAGGGYNEQFF

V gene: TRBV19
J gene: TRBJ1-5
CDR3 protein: CASSPGDGSNQPQHF

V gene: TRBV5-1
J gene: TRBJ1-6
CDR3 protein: CASSLNRDSPLHF

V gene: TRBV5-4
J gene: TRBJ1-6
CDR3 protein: CASSLTGVNSPLHF

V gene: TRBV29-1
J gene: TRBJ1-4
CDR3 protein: CSVGFRFNEKLFF